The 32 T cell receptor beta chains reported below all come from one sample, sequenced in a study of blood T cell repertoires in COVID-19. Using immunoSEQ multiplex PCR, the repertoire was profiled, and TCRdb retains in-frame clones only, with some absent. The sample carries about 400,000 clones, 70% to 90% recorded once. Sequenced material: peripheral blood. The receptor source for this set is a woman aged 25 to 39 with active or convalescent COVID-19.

This chain's CDR3 is CASSRFVLAGGNEQFF. DNA for the CDR3: TGTGCCAGCAGCCGATTTGTACTAGCGGGAGGAAATGAGCAGTTCTTC. This chain links TRBV3-1 (or the pseudogene TRBV3-2) with TRBJ2-1, with 12 bases that match TRBD2. The J segment lost 7 bases and the V segment lost 4 bases, leaving 8 bases of the junction unmatched. This CDR3 contains 16 residues. The germline CDR1 and CDR2 sequences are LGHDT and YNNKEL (reference sequence).

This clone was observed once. The CDR3 DNA is TGTGCCAGCAGCTCCACATCAAAACCCAGCGGCCAATACACAGATACGCAGTATTTT. Translating it yields CASSSTSKPSGQYTDTQYF. The chain uses TRBV5-4 and TRBJ2-3; a possible D gene is TRBD2 (5 bases). The CDR3 is made up of 19 amino acids. The germline CDR1 and CDR2 sequences are SGHNT and YYREEE (reference sequence). The V end was cut by 3 bases, the J end by 2 bases, with 25 bases between. Full variable domain (outside the CDR3, taken from reference TRBV5-4 and TRBJ2-3): ETGVTQSPTHLIKTRGQQVTLRCSSQSGHNTVSWYQQALGQGPQFIFQYYREEENGRGNFPPRFSGLQFPNYSSELNVNALELDDSALYLCASSSTSKPSGQYTDTQYFGPGTRLTVL.

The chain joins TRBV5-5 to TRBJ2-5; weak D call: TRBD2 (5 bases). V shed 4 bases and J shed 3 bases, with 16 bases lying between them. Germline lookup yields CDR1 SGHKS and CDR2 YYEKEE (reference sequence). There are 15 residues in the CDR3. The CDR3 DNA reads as TGTGCCAGCAGCCACCCGGGGAGCGGAGAAGAGACCCAGTACTTC. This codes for CASSHPGSGEETQYF. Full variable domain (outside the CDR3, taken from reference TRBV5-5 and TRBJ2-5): DAGVTQSPTHLIKTRGQQVTLRCSPISGHKSVSWYQQVLGQGPQFIFQYYEKEERGRGNFPDRFSARQFPNYSSELNVNALLLGDSALYLCASSHPGSGEETQYFGPGTRLLVL.

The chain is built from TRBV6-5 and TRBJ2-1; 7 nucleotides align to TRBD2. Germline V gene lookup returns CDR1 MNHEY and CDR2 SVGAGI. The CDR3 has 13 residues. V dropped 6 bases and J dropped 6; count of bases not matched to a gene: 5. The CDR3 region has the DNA TGTGCCAGCAGGGGAGGGACTGGCAATGAGCAGTTCTTC. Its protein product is CASRGGTGNEQFF.

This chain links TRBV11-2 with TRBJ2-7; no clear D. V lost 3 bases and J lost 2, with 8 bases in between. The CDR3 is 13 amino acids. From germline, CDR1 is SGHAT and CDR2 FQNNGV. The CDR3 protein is CASSFARPYEQYF. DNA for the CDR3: TGTGCCAGCAGCTTCGCCAGGCCCTACGAGCAGTACTTC. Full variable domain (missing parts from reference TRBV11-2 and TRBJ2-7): EAGVAQSPRYKIIEKRQSVAFWCNPISGHATLYWYQQILGQGPKLLIQFQNNGVVDDSQLPKDRFSAERLKGVDSTLKIQPAKLEDSAVYLCASSFARPYEQYFGPGTRLTVT.

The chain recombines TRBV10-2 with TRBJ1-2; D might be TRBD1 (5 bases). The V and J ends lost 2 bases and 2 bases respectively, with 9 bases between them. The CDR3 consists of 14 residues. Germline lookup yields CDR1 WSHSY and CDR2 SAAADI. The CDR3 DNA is TGCGCCAGCAGTGAGGACAGTTCGAACTATGGCTACACCTTC. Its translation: CASSEDSSNYGYTF.

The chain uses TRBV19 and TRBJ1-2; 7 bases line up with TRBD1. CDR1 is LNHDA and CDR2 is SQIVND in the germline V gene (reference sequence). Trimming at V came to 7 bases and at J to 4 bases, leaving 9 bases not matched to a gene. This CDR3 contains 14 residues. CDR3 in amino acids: CASTLSTGSYGYTF. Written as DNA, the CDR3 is TGTGCCAGTACCCTATCGACAGGGAGCTATGGCTACACCTTC.

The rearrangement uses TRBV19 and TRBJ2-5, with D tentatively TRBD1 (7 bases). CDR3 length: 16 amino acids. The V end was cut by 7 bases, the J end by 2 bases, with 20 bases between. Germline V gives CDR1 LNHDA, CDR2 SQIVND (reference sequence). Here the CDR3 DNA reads TGTGCCAGTACCTCCGGGTGGAGGGGGCTACAAGAGACCCAGTACTTC. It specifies CASTSGWRGLQETQYF.

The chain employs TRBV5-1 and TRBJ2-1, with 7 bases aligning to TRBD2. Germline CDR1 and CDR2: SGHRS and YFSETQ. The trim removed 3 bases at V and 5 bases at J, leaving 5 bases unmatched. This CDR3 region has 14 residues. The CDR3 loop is CASSSPGLNNEQFF. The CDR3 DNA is TGCGCCAGCAGCTCTCCGGGACTAAACAATGAGCAGTTCTTC. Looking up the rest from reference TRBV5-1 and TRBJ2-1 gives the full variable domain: KAGVTQTPRYLIKTRGQQVTLSCSPISGHRSVSWYQQTPGQGLQFLFEYFSETQRNKGNFPGRFSGRQFSNSRSEMNVSTLELGDSALYLCASSSPGLNNEQFFGPGTRLTVL.

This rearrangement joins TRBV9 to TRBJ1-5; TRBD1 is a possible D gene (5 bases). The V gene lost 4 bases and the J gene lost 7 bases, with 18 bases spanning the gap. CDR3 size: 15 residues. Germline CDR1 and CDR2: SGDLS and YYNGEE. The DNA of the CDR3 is TGTGCCAGCAGCCCACATGGGGGGTCGGGGCAGCCCCAGCATTTT. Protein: CASSPHGGSGQPQHF.

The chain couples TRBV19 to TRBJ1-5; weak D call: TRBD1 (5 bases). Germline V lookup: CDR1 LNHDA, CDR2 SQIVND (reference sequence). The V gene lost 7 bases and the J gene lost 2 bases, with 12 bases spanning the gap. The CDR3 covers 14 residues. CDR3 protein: CASTVQVGNQPQHF. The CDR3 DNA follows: TGTGCCAGTACTGTACAGGTGGGCAATCAGCCCCAGCATTTT. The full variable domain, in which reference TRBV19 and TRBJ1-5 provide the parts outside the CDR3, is DGGITQSPKYLFRKEGQNVTLSCEQNLNHDAMYWYRQDPGQGLRLIYYSQIVNDFQKGDIAEGYSVSREKKESFPLTVTSAQKNPTAFYLCASTVQVGNQPQHFGDGTRLSIL.

The CDR3 region has the DNA TGTGCCAGCAGTACCACAGGGGACTATGGCTACACCTTC. Its protein product is CASSTTGDYGYTF. J is TRBJ1-2 and V is TRBV12-3 or TRBV12-4, with 7 bases aligning to TRBD1. V shed 5 bases, J shed 3 bases, and the junction held 3 bases outside the gene matches. The CDR3 totals 13 residues.

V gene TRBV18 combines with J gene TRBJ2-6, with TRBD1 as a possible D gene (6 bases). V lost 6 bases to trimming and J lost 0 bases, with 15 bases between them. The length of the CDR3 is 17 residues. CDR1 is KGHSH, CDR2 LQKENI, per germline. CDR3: CASSWGQPFSGANVLTF. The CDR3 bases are TGTGCCAGCTCGTGGGGGCAACCTTTCTCTGGGGCCAACGTCCTGACTTTC.

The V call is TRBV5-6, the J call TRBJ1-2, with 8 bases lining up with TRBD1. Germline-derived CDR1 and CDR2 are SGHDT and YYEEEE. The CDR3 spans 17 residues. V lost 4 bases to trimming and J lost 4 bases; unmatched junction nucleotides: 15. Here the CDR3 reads CASSGADRDLGGYGYTF. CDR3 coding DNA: TGTGCCAGCAGCGGGGCGGACAGGGATTTGGGTGGCTATGGCTACACCTTC.

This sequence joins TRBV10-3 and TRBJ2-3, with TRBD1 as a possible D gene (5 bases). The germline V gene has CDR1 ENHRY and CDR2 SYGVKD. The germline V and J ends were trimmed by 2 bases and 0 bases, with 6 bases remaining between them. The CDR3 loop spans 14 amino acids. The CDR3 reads CAISEGASTDTQYF. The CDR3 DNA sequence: TGTGCCATCAGTGAGGGGGCGAGCACAGATACGCAGTATTTT.

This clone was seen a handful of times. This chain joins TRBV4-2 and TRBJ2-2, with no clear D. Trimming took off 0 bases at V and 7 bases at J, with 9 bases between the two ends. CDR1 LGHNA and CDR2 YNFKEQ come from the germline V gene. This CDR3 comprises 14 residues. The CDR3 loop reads CASSQEERSGELFF. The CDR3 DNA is TGTGCCAGCAGCCAAGAAGAGAGAAGCGGGGAGCTGTTTTTT.

The CDR3 coding sequence is TGTGCCAGTAGTACCCGGACAGGGATCGATTCACCCCTCCACTTT. Amino acid sequence: CASSTRTGIDSPLHF. The chain couples TRBV19 to TRBJ1-6, with 8 bases lining up with TRBD1. CDR3 size: 15 residues. Germline trimming cut 4 bases from V and 8 bases from J; bases unmatched to any gene: 7. The V gene's germline CDR1 is LNHDA and CDR2 SQIVND (reference sequence).

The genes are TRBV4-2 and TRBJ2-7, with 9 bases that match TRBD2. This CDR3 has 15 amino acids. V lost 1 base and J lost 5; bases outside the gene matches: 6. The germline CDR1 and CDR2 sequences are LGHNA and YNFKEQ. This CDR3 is CASSQGTSEENEQYF. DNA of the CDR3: TGTGCCAGCAGCCAAGGGACTAGCGAGGAGAACGAGCAGTACTTC.

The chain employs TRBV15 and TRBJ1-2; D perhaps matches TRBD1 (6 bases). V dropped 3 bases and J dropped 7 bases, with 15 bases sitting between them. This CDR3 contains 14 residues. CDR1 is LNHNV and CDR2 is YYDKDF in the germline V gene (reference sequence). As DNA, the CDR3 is TGTGCCACCAGCAGTCTAACAGGGAGCGGTGGCTACACCTTC. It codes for CATSSLTGSGGYTF.

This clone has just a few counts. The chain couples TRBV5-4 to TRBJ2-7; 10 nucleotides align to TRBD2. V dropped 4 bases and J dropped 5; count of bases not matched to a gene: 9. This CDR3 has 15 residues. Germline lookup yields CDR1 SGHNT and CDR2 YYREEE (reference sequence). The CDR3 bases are TGTGCCAGCAGCCCCCTCGGGACTAGCGCCAACGAGCAGTACTTC. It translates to CASSPLGTSANEQYF.

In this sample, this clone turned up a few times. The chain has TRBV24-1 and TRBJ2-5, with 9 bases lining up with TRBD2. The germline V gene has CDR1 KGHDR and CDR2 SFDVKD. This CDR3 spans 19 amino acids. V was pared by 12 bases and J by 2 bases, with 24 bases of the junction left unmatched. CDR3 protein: CAHLREGLAGSPDQETQYF. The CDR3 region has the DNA TGTGCCCACCTCAGGGAAGGGCTAGCGGGAAGCCCCGATCAAGAGACCCAGTACTTC.

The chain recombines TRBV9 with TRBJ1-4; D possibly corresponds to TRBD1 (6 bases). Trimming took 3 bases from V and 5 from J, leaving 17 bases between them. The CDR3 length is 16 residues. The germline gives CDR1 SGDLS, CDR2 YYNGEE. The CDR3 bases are TGTGCCAGCAGCGCAGGAGGCCGGGACATCAATGAAAAACTGTTTTTT. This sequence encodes CASSAGGRDINEKLFF.

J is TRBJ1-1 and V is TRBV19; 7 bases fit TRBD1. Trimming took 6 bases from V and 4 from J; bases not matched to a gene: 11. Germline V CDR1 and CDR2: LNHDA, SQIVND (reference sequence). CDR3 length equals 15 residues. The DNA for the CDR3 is TGTGCCAGTAGCCCGACAGGGTTGGTGAGCACTGAAGCTTTCTTT. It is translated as CASSPTGLVSTEAFF. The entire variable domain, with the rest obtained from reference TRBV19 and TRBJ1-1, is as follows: DGGITQSPKYLFRKEGQNVTLSCEQNLNHDAMYWYRQDPGQGLRLIYYSQIVNDFQKGDIAEGYSVSREKKESFPLTVTSAQKNPTAFYLCASSPTGLVSTEAFFGQGTRLTVV.

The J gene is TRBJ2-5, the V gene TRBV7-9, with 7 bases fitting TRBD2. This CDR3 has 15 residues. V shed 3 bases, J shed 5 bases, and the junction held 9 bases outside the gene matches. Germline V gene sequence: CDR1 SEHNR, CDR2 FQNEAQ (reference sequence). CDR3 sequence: CASSLERERMETQYF. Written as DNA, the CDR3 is TGTGCCAGCAGCTTGGAGCGGGAAAGGATGGAGACCCAGTACTTC.

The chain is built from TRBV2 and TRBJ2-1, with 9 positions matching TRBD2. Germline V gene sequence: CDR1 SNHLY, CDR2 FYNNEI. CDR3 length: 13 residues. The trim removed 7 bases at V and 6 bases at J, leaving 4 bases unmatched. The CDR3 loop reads CASTPAGGNEQFF. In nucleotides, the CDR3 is TGTGCCAGCACCCCAGCGGGGGGCAATGAGCAGTTCTTC. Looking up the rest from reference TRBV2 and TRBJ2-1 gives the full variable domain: EPEVTQTPSHQVTQMGQEVILRCVPISNHLYFYWYRQILGQKVEFLVSFYNNEISEKSEIFDDQFSVERPDGSNFTLKIRSTKLEDSAMYFCASTPAGGNEQFFGPGTRLTVL.

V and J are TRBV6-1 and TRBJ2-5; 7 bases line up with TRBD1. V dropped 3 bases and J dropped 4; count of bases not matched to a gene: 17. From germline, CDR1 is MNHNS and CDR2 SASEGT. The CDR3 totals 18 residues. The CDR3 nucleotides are TGTGCCAGCAGTGAGGAGTTACGGACCAGGGGGTGGGTAGAGACCCAGTACTTC. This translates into CASSEELRTRGWVETQYF.

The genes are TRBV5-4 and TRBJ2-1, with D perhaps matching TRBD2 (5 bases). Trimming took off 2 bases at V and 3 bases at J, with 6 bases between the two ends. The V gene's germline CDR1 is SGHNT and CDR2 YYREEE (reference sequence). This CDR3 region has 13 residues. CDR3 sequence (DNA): TGTGCCAGCAGCTTCCGGGACTACAATGAGCAGTTCTTC. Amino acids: CASSFRDYNEQFF.

CDR3 sequence: CASSLGLQPQHF. DNA for the CDR3: TGTGCCAGCAGCTTGGGGCTTCAGCCCCAGCATTTT. V and J are TRBV5-6 and TRBJ1-5, with D hard to call. CDR3 length: 12 amino acids. Trimming took 0 bases from V and 6 from J, leaving 4 bases between them. Germline lookup yields CDR1 SGHDT and CDR2 YYEEEE.

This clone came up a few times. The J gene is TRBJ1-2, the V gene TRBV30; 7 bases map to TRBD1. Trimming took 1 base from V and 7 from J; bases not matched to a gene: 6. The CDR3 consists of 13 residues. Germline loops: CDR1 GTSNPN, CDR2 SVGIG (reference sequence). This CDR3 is CAWSEQGKGGYTF. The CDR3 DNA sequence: TGTGCCTGGAGTGAACAGGGGAAGGGTGGCTACACCTTC.

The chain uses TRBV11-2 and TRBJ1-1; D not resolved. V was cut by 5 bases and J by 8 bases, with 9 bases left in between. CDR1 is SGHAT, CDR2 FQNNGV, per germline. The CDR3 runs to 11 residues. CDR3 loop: CASSPQYEAFF. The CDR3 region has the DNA TGTGCCAGCAGCCCCCAGTACGAAGCTTTCTTT. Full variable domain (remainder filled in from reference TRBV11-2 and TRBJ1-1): EAGVAQSPRYKIIEKRQSVAFWCNPISGHATLYWYQQILGQGPKLLIQFQNNGVVDDSQLPKDRFSAERLKGVDSTLKIQPAKLEDSAVYLCASSPQYEAFFGQGTRLTVV.

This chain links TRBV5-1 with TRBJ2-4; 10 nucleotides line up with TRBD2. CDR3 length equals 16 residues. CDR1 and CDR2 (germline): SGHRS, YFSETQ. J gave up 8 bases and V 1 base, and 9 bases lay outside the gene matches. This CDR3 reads CASSLRASGGRDIQYF. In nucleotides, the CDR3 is TGCGCCAGCAGCTTGAGAGCTAGCGGGGGAAGGGACATTCAGTACTTC. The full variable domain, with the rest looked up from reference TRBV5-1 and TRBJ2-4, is KAGVTQTPRYLIKTRGQQVTLSCSPISGHRSVSWYQQTPGQGLQFLFEYFSETQRNKGNFPGRFSGRQFSNSRSEMNVSTLELGDSALYLCASSLRASGGRDIQYFGAGTRLSVL.

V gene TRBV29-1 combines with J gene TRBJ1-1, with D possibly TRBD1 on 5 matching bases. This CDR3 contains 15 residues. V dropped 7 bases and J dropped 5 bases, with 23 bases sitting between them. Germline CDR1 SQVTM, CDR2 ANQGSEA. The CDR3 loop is CSGGLTTSGVTEAFF. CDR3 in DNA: TGCAGCGGGGGCCTTACGACATCGGGAGTGACTGAAGCTTTCTTT.